Sequencing of this T cell receptor (beta chain) was carried out in a study of cytomegalovirus exposure and HLA in healthy donors. Regarding the study as a whole: The classifier reportedly diagnosed cytomegalovirus status with high specificity and sensitivity. The study listed around 150 cytomegalovirus-associated TCR beta chains. The authors confirmed in vitro that a few CMV-associated chains were specific for CMV antigens.

Regarding this clone: Its antigen is still unknown.

The CDR3 is made up of 15 amino acids. V dropped 0 bases and J dropped 5 bases, with 15 bases sitting between them. CDR1 SGHRS and CDR2 YFSETQ come from the germline V gene. Profiled with immunoSEQ multiplex PCR; TCRdb holds only in-frame clones, not every one. This sample has 200,000 or so clones, with around 80% found just once. This chain uses TRBV5-1 with TRBJ2-7; maybe TRBD1 (6 bases). Sequenced: PBMCs. The sequence was collected from a woman in her 30s in good health and CMV-seropositive. The CDR3 DNA reads as TGCGCCAGCAGCTTGGAACAGGGAGCCGTCGACGAGCAGTACTTC. Protein: CASSLEQGAVDEQYF.